Below are 20 T cell receptor beta chains sequenced from a single sample in a study of T cell responses to AZD1222 COVID-19 vaccine. Produced via immunoSEQ multiplex PCR; TCRdb's table is partial and in-frame only. The sample carries about 150,000 clones, 85% to 95% recorded once. The starting material was peripheral blood, obtained on day 0 of AZD1222 vaccination. These receptors were taken from an adult in good health.

V and J are TRBV7-2 and TRBJ2-5; perhaps TRBD2 as D (5 bases). V was trimmed by 5 bases and J by 6 bases, leaving 16 bases between them. This CDR3 is built from 14 residues. In germline, CDR1 is SGHTA, CDR2 FQGNSA. The DNA of the CDR3 is TGTGCCAGCAGCCCTGACTTGACCGGGAAGACCCAGTACTTC. Its translation: CASSPDLTGKTQYF.

The chain has TRBV5-1 and TRBJ2-5; 12 nucleotides match TRBD2. The CDR3 has 16 amino acids. Per germline, CDR1 SGHRS and CDR2 YFSETQ. V lost 1 base and J lost 5; bases outside the gene matches: 6. For the CDR3, the DNA is TGCGCCAGCAGCTTGACTAGCGGGGGGACCCTGGAGACCCAGTACTTC. This encodes CASSLTSGGTLETQYF.

The chain employs TRBV19 and TRBJ2-7; a possible D gene is TRBD1 (6 bases). The CDR3 runs to 16 residues. The V gene's germline CDR1 is LNHDA and CDR2 SQIVND (reference sequence). V dropped 6 bases and J dropped 5 bases, with 23 bases sitting between them. The chain's CDR3 is CASSNLDLGGKDEQYF. CDR3 in DNA: TGTGCCAGTAGCAATCTCGACTTAGGGGGTAAGGACGAGCAGTACTTC.

This chain joins TRBV3-1 (or the pseudogene TRBV3-2) and TRBJ1-4; D possibly corresponds to TRBD1 (6 bases). Germline CDR1 is LGHDT and CDR2 is YNNKEL (reference sequence). The CDR3 length is 14 residues. Trimming pared 4 bases from V and 8 bases from J, leaving 14 bases between. CDR3 DNA: TGTGCCAGCAGCCGCAGAAGAAGGGGGGAAAAACTGTTTTTT. It encodes CASSRRRRGEKLFF.

The chain couples TRBV7-9 to TRBJ1-2; D is uncertain. V was clipped by 5 bases and J by 5 bases, with 15 bases between them. The CDR3 spans 14 residues. CDR1 and CDR2 (germline): SEHNR, FQNEAQ (reference sequence). CDR3 DNA: TGTGCCAGCAGCGATAATTTAATCCGATATGGCTACACCTTC. It codes for CASSDNLIRYGYTF. Looking up the rest from reference TRBV7-9 and TRBJ1-2 gives the full variable domain: DTGVSQNPRHKITKRGQNVTFRCDPISEHNRLYWYRQTLGQGPEFLTYFQNEAQLEKSRLLSDRFSAERPKGSFSTLEIQRTEQGDSAMYLCASSDNLIRYGYTFGSGTRLTVV.

This chain links TRBV30 with TRBJ1-2; D is unclear. The V end lost 3 bases, the J end lost 2 bases, and 16 bases lay between the germline ends. CDR1 is GTSNPN, CDR2 SVGIG, per germline (reference sequence). The CDR3 runs to 15 residues. In DNA, the CDR3 is TGTGCCTGGAGCTCCCCTAAGAGACGAAACTATGGCTACACCTTC. Its protein product is CAWSSPKRRNYGYTF.

V usage is TRBV5-6 and J usage is TRBJ2-1; D remains unclear. Trimming removed 6 bases at V and 0 bases at J, with 19 bases between. CDR3 length equals 17 residues. Germline assignment: CDR1 SGHDT and CDR2 YYEEEE. The CDR3 bases are TGTGCCAGCACGCCCCGGCCCTCTACCCACTCCTACAATGAGCAGTTCTTC. Translation gives CASTPRPSTHSYNEQFF.

The chain couples TRBV6-1 to TRBJ1-1; no definite D call. The CDR3 length is 14 residues. Per germline, CDR1 MNHNS and CDR2 SASEGT. The V end was cut by 2 bases, the J end by 7 bases, with 14 bases between. The CDR3 region has the DNA TGTGCCAGCAGTGAAATTCGGACTATCCTTGAAGCTTTCTTT. This sequence encodes CASSEIRTILEAFF.

This rearrangement joins TRBV2 to TRBJ2-3; D gene ambiguous. Trimming cost V 3 bases and J 0 bases, with 10 bases left between them. The CDR3 is 15 amino acids. From germline, CDR1 is SNHLY and CDR2 FYNNEI. The CDR3 region is CASSDLLDSTDTQYF. CDR3 nucleotide sequence: TGTGCCAGCAGTGATTTGCTCGACAGCACAGATACGCAGTATTTT.

V usage is TRBV29-1 and J usage is TRBJ1-2; TRBD1 aligns across 7 bases. V gave up 3 bases and J gave up 0 bases; unmatched junction bases: 10. Germline V gene sequence: CDR1 SQVTM, CDR2 ANQGSEA. The CDR3 has 16 amino acids. This chain's CDR3 is CSVDFGGTGANYGYTF. The CDR3 DNA is TGCAGCGTTGATTTCGGGGGAACAGGGGCTAACTATGGCTACACCTTC.

The V call is TRBV10-3, the J call TRBJ2-3; TRBD2 might be the D (5 bases). Per germline, CDR1 ENHRY and CDR2 SYGVKD. This CDR3 spans 15 amino acids. Trimming removed 0 bases from V and 1 base from J, with 8 bases in between. CDR3 loop: CAISESRVGTDTQYF. CDR3 sequence (DNA): TGTGCCATCAGTGAGTCGAGGGTCGGCACAGATACGCAGTATTTT.

The chain has TRBV3-1 (or the pseudogene TRBV3-2) and TRBJ2-2, with D possibly TRBD1 on 5 matching bases. This CDR3 has 16 amino acids. Germline V gene sequence: CDR1 LGHDT, CDR2 YNNKEL (reference sequence). V was trimmed by 0 bases and J by 4 bases, leaving 12 bases between them. CDR3 nucleotide sequence: TGTGCCAGCAGCCAAGAAAGGGGTCAGGGCACCGGGGAGCTGTTTTTT. Translating it yields CASSQERGQGTGELFF.

V and J are TRBV2 and TRBJ2-7, with 9 bases matching TRBD2. V dropped 8 bases and J dropped 7; count of bases not matched to a gene: 9. Looked up from germline, CDR1 is SNHLY and CDR2 is FYNNEI. The CDR3 spans 13 residues. CDR3 bases: TGTGCCAGCGGGAGCGGGGGGAGGAAGGAGCAGTACTTC. This sequence encodes CASGSGGRKEQYF.

The chain uses TRBV13 and TRBJ1-6; tentative D call: TRBD1 (5 bases). CDR3 size: 15 residues. V was shortened by 4 bases and J by 7 bases, with 14 bases between the two germline ends. The germline V gene has CDR1 PRHDT and CDR2 FYEKMQ (reference sequence). The DNA for the CDR3 is TGTGCCAGCAGCTCATGGACGGAGGGGAATTCACCCCTCCACTTT. The encoded protein is CASSSWTEGNSPLHF.

The chain uses TRBV6-5 and TRBJ1-5; D remains ambiguous. This CDR3 is 14 amino acids long. Deletions cut 2 bases from V and 3 bases from J, with 8 bases between. CDR1 is MNHEY, CDR2 SVGAGI, per germline. Written as DNA, the CDR3 is TGTGCCAGCAGTTACCACAGAACCAATCAGCCCCAGCATTTT. Its protein product is CASSYHRTNQPQHF.

The V gene is TRBV19, the J gene TRBJ1-5; possibly TRBD1 for D (5 bases). Germline CDR1 is LNHDA and CDR2 is SQIVND (reference sequence). This CDR3 has 15 amino acids. Trimming pared 4 bases from V and 5 bases from J, leaving 15 bases between. As DNA, the CDR3 is TGTGCCAGTAGTACTTCCGGGGGGTCTGATCAGCCCCAGCATTTT. Protein product: CASSTSGGSDQPQHF.

V is TRBV2 and J is TRBJ1-6; D uncertain. The germline V and J ends were trimmed by 6 bases and 7 bases, with 7 bases remaining between them. The germline gives CDR1 SNHLY, CDR2 FYNNEI. The CDR3 length is 12 residues. CDR3: CASRDENSPLHF. CDR3 coding DNA: TGTGCCAGCAGGGATGAGAATTCACCCCTCCACTTT.

This sequence joins TRBV19 and TRBJ2-1; TRBD1 is a possible D gene (5 bases). Germline CDR1 and CDR2: LNHDA and SQIVND (reference sequence). The length of the CDR3 is 13 residues. V lost 7 bases and J 2 bases, leaving 9 bases between the germline ends. The CDR3 protein is CASKDSTYNEQFF. The CDR3 DNA reads TGTGCCAGTAAAGACAGTACCTACAATGAGCAGTTCTTC.

The rearrangement uses TRBV6-1 and TRBJ1-2; D perhaps matches TRBD1 (6 bases). Germline V gene lookup returns CDR1 MNHNS and CDR2 SASEGT. CDR3 length: 13 residues. The V and J ends lost 2 bases and 8 bases respectively, with 12 bases between them. The CDR3 sequence: CASSERGGWGYTF. CDR3 nucleotides: TGTGCCAGCAGTGAAAGGGGGGGTTGGGGCTACACCTTC.

The genes are TRBV28 and TRBJ1-1; no firm D call. The germline V and J ends were trimmed by 6 bases and 8 bases, with 10 bases remaining between them. The CDR3 covers 11 residues. Germline V gene sequence: CDR1 MDHEN, CDR2 SYDVKM. DNA of the CDR3: TGTGCCAGCAGAATCCTCGGAGAAGCTTTCTTT. Amino acid sequence: CASRILGEAFF.